What follows is one T cell receptor beta chain and its context. The target antigen is unknown. The sample belongs to a study of post-analysis software for immune sequencing data. Carried by the TCR beta cDNA libraries were unique molecular identifiers. TCRdb re-called the PCR reads with MiXCR, one entry per CDR3 protein. Of 700,000 to 800,000 distinct CDR3 sequences in the sample, roughly 29% were seen once. CDR1 and CDR2 from the germline V gene are SEHNR and FQNEAQ (reference sequence). V gave up 1 base and J gave up 8 bases, with 18 bases separating them. The CDR3 extends over 15 amino acids. Study-level points and caveats: A handful of TRBV segments occurring more often in patients than controls included TRBV5-6, TRBV5-1 and TRBV20-1.

This chain joins TRBV7-9 and TRBJ2-7; unclear D gene. Sequencing used blood. This TCR came from a girl under 18 with multiple sclerosis. This CDR3 reads CASSLELGGGHKQYF. The DNA of the CDR3 is TGTGCCAGCAGCTTAGAGTTAGGTGGCGGCCACAAGCAGTACTTC.